The 7 T cell receptor beta chains below were found in one sample sequenced in a study of sequential checkpoint blockade in melanoma. As to treatment: randomized to nivolumab then ipilimumab (arm A) or the reverse (arm B). Only in-frame clones appear in the TCRdb table, and some are missing; sequencing was by immunoSEQ multiplex PCR. The data show 9,500 to 15,000 clones, over 75% seen once. The source material was CD8+ T cells sorted from blood (inferred from file names), sampled from a patient given nivolumab and ipilimumab in sequence. These receptors originate from a human donor with melanoma.

This rearrangement joins TRBV18 to TRBJ2-5; 8 nucleotides align to TRBD1. The CDR3 sequence is 17 residues long. The ends lost 0 bases at V and 4 bases at J; junction bases unmatched: 10. Germline V gene sequence: CDR1 KGHSH, CDR2 LQKENI. CDR3 loop: CASSPPDWQGARETQYF. CDR3 sequence (DNA): TGTGCCAGCTCACCACCGGATTGGCAGGGGGCGCGAGAGACCCAGTACTTC.

The CDR3 is CASSVVIGGAEAFF. CDR3 nucleotide sequence: TGTGCCAGCAGCGTAGTAATAGGGGGGGCTGAAGCTTTCTTT. This sequence joins TRBV9 and TRBJ1-1; perhaps TRBD1 as D (6 bases). There are 14 residues in the CDR3. V was trimmed by 0 bases and J by 6 bases, leaving 12 bases between them. Germline V gives CDR1 SGDLS, CDR2 YYNGEE.

The chain uses TRBV21-1 and TRBJ2-7; the DNA was not compared with TRBD2, the D call given in the table. TRBV21-1 is an annotated pseudogene. The CDR3 is 22 amino acids. The chain's CDR3 is CASSKGEATGWLSGELSYEQYF. CDR3 in DNA: TGTGCCAGCAGCAAAGGCGAAGCTACAGGGTGGCTCAGCGGGGAACTCTCCTACGAGCAGTACTTC.

This chain links TRBV5-6 with TRBJ1-6; D perhaps matches TRBD1 (5 bases). V lost 7 bases to trimming and J lost 8 bases, with 16 bases between them. This CDR3 is built from 14 residues. Germline V gene data show CDR1 as SGHDT and CDR2 as YYEEEE. The CDR3, as DNA: TGTGCCAGCGGGCTGGAGGGGTGGGATTCACCCCTCCACTTT. Its protein product is CASGLEGWDSPLHF.

The rearrangement joins TRBV5-1 to TRBJ2-1; 13 nucleotides line up with TRBD2. This CDR3 is 16 amino acids long. Germline trimming cut 4 bases from V and 6 bases from J; bases unmatched to any gene: 7. Germline loops: CDR1 SGHRS, CDR2 YFSETQ. The CDR3: CASSTLGLAGFNEQFF. The CDR3 bases are TGCGCCAGCAGCACCCTGGGACTAGCGGGGTTCAATGAGCAGTTCTTC.

The CDR3 DNA reads TGTGCCAGCAGCCGCGCTCGATACACCGGGGAGCTGTTTTTT. Encoded protein: CASSRARYTGELFF. This rearrangement joins TRBV6-5 to TRBJ2-2; D remains unclear. Germline V CDR1 and CDR2: MNHEY, SVGAGI. The ends were cut back, 6 bases at V and 3 bases at J, with 11 bases in the middle. This CDR3 has 14 amino acids.

This chain uses TRBV9 with TRBJ2-1; 12 positions match TRBD2. This CDR3 spans 15 amino acids. Trimming took 4 bases from V and 4 from J; bases not matched to a gene: 3. The germline gives CDR1 SGDLS, CDR2 YYNGEE. This CDR3 is CASSPSGGAYNEQFF. The CDR3 nucleotides are TGTGCCAGCAGCCCTAGCGGGGGGGCTTACAATGAGCAGTTCTTC.